This TCR beta chain appears in the sequencing data of a study of T cells after somatic rescue of genetic block. With 0 bases removed from V and 1 base from J, the gap between germline ends came to 15 bases. Germline V gene sequence: CDR1 GTSNPN, CDR2 SVGIG (reference sequence). The CDR3 spans 16 residues. Assay: immunoSEQ multiplex PCR; the TCRdb copy retains only in-frame clones and omits some. The data contain 15,000 or so clones, under 75% of them seen just once; the ten biggest clones take up 13% to 15%. This clone was seen once. The clonotype originates from a boy aged 5-17 years. This sequence joins TRBV30 and TRBJ1-1; TRBD1 is a possible D gene (5 bases). The sample taken for sequencing was peripheral blood mononuclear cells (PBMCs). The CDR3 sequence is CAWSVEGAWRNTEAFF. CDR3 sequence (DNA): TGTGCCTGGAGTGTAGAAGGGGCTTGGAGGAACACTGAAGCTTTCTTT.